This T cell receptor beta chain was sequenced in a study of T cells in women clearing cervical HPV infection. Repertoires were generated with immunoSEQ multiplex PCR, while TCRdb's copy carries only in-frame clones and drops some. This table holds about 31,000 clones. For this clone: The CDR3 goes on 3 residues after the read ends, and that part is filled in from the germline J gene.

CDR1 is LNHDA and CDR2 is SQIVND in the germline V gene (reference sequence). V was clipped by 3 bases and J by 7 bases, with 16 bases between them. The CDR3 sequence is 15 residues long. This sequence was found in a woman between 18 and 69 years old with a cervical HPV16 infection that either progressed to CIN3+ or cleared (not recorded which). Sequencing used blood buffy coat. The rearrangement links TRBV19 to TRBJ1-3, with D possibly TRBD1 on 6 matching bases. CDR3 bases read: TGTGCCAGTAGTATGGGCGGTCAGGGGAGGAACACC. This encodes CASSMGGQGRNT. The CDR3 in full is CASSMGGQGRNTIYF.